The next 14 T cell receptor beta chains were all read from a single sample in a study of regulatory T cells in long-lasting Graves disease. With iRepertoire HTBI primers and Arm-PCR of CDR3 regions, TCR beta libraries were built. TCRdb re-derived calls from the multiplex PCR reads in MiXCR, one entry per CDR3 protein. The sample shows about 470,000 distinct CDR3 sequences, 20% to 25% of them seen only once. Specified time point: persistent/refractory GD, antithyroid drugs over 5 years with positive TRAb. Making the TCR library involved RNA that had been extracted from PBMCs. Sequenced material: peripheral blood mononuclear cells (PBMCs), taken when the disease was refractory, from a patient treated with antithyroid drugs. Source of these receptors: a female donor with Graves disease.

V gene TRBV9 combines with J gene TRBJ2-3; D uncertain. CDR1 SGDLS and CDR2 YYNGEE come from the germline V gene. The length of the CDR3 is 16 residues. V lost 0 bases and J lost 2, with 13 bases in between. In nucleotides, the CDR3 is TGTGCCAGCAGCGTAGAACGAGGAAAGGACACAGATACGCAGTATTTT. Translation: CASSVERGKDTDTQYF.

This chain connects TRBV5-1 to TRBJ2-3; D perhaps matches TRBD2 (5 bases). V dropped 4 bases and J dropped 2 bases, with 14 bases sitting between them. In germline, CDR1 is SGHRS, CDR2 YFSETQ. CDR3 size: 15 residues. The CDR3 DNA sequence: TGCGCCAGCAGCCTAAACGCGGGTAACACAGATACGCAGTATTTT. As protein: CASSLNAGNTDTQYF.

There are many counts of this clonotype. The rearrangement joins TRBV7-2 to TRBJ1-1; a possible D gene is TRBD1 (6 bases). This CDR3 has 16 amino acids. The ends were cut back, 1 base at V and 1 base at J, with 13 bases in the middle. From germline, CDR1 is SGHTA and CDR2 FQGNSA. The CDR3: CASSLDVRGQNTEAFF. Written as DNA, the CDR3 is TGTGCCAGCAGCTTAGACGTACGGGGACAGAACACTGAAGCTTTCTTT.

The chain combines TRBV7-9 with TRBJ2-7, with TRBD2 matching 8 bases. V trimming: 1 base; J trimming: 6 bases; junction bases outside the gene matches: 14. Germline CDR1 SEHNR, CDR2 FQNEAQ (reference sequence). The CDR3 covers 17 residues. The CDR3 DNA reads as TGTGCCAGCAGCTTAGTAGGTGGTGGGACTAGGACTGCCGAGCAGTACTTC. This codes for CASSLVGGGTRTAEQYF. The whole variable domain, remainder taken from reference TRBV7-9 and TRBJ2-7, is DTGVSQNPRHKITKRGQNVTFRCDPISEHNRLYWYRQTLGQGPEFLTYFQNEAQLEKSRLLSDRFSAERPKGSFSTLEIQRTEQGDSAMYLCASSLVGGGTRTAEQYFGPGTRLTVT.

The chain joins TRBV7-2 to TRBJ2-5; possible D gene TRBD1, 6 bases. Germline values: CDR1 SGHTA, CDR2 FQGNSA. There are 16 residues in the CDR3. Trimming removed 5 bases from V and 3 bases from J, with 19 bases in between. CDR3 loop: CASSLHRQAIKETQYF. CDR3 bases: TGTGCCAGCAGCCTTCATCGACAGGCGATAAAAGAGACCCAGTACTTC.

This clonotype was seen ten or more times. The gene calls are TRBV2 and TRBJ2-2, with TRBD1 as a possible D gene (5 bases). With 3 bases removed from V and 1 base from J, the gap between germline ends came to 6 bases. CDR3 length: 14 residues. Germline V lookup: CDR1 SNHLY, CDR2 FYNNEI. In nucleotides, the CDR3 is TGTGCCAGCAGTGATAGGGGGAACACCGGGGAGCTGTTTTTT. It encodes CASSDRGNTGELFF.

The CDR3, as DNA: TGTGCCAGCAGCCCCGAACAGGGAAACCCCTATGGCTACACCTTC. It yields the protein CASSPEQGNPYGYTF. This chain links TRBV3-1 with TRBJ1-2; perhaps TRBD1 as D (6 bases). V lost 4 bases to trimming and J lost 4 bases, with 16 bases between them. Per the germline V gene, CDR1 is LGHDT and CDR2 is YNNKEL (reference sequence). This CDR3 region has 15 residues.

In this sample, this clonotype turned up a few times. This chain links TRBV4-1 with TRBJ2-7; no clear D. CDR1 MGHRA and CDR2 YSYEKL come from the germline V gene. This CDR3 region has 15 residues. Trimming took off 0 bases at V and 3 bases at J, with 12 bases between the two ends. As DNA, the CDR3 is TGCGCCAGCAGCCAAGAGGTGGGTTTAGGCTACGAGCAGTACTTC. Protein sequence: CASSQEVGLGYEQYF.

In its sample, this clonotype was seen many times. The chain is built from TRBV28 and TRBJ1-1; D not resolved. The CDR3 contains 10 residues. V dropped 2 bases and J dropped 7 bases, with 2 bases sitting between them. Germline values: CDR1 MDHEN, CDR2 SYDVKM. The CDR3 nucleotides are TGTGCCAGCAGTTTAGGTGAAGCTTTCTTT. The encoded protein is CASSLGEAFF.

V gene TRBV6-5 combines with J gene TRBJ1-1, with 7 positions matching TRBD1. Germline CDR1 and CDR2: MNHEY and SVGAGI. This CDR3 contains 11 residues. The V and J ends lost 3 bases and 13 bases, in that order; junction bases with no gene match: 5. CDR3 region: CASSYGTEVFF. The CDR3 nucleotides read TGTGCCAGCAGTTATGGGACAGAGGTTTTCTTT.

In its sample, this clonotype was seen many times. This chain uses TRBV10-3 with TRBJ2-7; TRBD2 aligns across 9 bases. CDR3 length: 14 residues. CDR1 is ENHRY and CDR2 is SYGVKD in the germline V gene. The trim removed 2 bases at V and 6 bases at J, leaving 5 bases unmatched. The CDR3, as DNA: TGTGCCATCAGTGAGCAGCGGGAGGCTGTCGAGCAGTACTTC. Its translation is CAISEQREAVEQYF.

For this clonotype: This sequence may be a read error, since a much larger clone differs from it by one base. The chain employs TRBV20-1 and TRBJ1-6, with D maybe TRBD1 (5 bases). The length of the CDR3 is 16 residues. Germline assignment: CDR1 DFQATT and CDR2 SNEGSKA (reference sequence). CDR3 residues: CSTRDRRGTLRSPLHF. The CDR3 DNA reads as TGCAGTACTAGAGATCGGAGGGGTACCCTTCGTTCACCCCTCCACTTT.

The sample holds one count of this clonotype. CDR3 sequence: CAISRTGDSNQPQHF. DNA for the CDR3: TGTGCCATCTCCCGAACAGGTGATAGCAATCAGCCCCAGCATTTT. The chain couples TRBV10-3 to TRBJ1-5; weak D call: TRBD1 (5 bases). The CDR3 covers 15 residues. The V end lost 8 bases, the J end lost 0 bases, and 14 bases lay between the germline ends. In germline, CDR1 is ENHRY, CDR2 SYGVKD.

The CDR3 coding sequence is TGTGCCAGCAGCCAGGGGCTTGGATATCAGCCCCAGCATTTT. Its translation is CASSQGLGYQPQHF. The rearrangement links TRBV7-8 to TRBJ1-5, with a tentative D call TRBD1 (6 bases). Trimming cost V 5 bases and J 5 bases, with 13 bases left between them. Germline CDR1 SGHVS, CDR2 FQNEAQ. The CDR3 runs 14 residues.